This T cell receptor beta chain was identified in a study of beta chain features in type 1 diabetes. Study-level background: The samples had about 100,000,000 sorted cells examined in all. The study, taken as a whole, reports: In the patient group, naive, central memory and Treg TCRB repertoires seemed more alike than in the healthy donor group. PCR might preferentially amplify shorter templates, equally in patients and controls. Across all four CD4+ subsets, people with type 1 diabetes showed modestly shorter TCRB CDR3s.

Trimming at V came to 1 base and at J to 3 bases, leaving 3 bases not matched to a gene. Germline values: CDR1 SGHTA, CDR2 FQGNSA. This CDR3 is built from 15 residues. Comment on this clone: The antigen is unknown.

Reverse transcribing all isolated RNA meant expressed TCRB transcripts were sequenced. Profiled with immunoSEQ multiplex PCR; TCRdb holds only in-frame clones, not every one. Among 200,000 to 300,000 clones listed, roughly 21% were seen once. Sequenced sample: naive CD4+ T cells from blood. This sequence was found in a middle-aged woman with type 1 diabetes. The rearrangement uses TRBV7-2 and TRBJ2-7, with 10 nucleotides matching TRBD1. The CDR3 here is CASSLVGTGDYEQYF. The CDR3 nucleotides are TGTGCCAGCAGCTTAGTTGGGACAGGGGACTACGAGCAGTACTTC.